This T cell receptor (beta chain) was retrieved from a study of blood T cell repertoires in COVID-19. This CDR3 region has 15 residues. Germline V gene lookup returns CDR1 WSHSY and CDR2 SAAADI. Trimming pared 6 bases from V and 7 bases from J, leaving 21 bases between. Produced via immunoSEQ multiplex PCR; TCRdb's table is partial and in-frame only. The table records a few hundred thousand clones, 88% of them present only once. This clonotype originated in a woman aged 40 to 55 who had recovered from COVID-19. The chain has TRBV10-2 and TRBJ2-5; tentatively, D is TRBD1 (5 bases). The sequenced sample was PBMCs or T cells enriched from blood (not recorded which). CDR3 sequence (DNA): TGCGCCAGCAGCGCTCGAAGGGGCGGCCTAGGGACCCAGTACTTC. As protein: CASSARRGGLGTQYF.